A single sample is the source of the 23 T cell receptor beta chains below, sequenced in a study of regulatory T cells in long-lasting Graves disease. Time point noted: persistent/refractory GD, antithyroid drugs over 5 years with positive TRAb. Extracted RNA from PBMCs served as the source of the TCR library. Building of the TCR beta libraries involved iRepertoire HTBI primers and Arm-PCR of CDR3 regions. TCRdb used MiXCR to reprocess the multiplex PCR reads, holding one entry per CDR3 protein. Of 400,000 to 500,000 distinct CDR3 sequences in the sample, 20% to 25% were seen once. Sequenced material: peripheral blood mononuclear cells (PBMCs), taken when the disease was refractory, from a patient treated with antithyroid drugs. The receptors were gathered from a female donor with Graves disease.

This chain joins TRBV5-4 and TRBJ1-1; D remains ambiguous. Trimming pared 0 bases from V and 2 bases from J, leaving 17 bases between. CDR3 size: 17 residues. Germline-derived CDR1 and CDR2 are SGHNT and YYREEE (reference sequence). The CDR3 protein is CASSLAFLPLGNTEAFF. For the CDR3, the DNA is TGTGCCAGCAGCTTGGCCTTCCTGCCCTTGGGAAACACTGAAGCTTTCTTT.

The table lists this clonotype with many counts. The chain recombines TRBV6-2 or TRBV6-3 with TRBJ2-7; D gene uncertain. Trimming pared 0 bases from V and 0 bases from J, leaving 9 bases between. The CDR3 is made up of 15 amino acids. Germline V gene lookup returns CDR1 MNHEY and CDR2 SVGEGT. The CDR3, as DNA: TGTGCCAGCAGTTACTCGAGCACGAACTCCTACGAGCAGTACTTC. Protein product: CASSYSSTNSYEQYF.

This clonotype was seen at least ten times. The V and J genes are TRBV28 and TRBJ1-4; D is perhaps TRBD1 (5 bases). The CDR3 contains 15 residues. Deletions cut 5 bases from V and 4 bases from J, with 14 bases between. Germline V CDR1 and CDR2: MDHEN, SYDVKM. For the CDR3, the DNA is TGTGCCAGCAGTCCAGGGTCAGAAAATAATGAAAAACTGTTTTTT. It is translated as CASSPGSENNEKLFF. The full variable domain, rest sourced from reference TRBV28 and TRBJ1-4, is DVKVTQSSRYLVKRTGEKVFLECVQDMDHENMFWYRQDPGLGLRLIYFSYDVKMKEKGDIPEGYSVSREKKERFSLILESASTNQTSMYLCASSPGSENNEKLFFGSGTQLSVL.

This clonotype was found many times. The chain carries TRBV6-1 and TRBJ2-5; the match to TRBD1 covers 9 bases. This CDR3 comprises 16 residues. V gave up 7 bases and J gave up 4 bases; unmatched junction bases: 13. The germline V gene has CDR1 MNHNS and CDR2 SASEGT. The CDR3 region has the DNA TGTGCCAGCACCATACAGGGACAGGGCCGTCGAGAGACCCAGTACTTC. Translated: CASTIQGQGRRETQYF.

This CDR3 is CAISDPGRTNTEAFF. DNA of the CDR3: TGTGCCATCAGTGATCCCGGGCGAACGAACACTGAAGCTTTCTTT. The chain joins TRBV10-3 to TRBJ1-1; D remains ambiguous. Germline V CDR1 and CDR2: ENHRY, SYGVKD. V shed 3 bases and J shed 1 base, with 12 bases lying between them. This CDR3 has 15 residues.

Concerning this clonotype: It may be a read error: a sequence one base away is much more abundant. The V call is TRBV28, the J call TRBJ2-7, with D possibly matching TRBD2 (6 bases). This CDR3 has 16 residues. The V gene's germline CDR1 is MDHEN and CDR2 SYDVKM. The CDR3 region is CVSSSAGTFSSYEQYF. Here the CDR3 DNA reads TGTGTCAGCAGTTCTGCCGGGACTTTCAGCTCCTACGAGCAGTACTTC. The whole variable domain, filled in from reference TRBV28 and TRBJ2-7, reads DVKVTQSSRYLVKRTGEKVFLECVQDMDHENMFWYRQDPGLGLRLIYFSYDVKMKEKGDIPEGYSVSREKKERFSLILESASTNQTSMYLCVSSSAGTFSSYEQYFGPGTRLTVT.

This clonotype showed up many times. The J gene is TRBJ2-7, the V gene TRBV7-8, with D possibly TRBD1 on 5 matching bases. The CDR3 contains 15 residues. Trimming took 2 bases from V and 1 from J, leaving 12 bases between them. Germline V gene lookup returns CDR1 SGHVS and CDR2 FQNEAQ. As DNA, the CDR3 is TGTGCCAGCAGCTTACAGGGCCCAATATCCTACGAGCAGTACTTC. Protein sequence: CASSLQGPISYEQYF.

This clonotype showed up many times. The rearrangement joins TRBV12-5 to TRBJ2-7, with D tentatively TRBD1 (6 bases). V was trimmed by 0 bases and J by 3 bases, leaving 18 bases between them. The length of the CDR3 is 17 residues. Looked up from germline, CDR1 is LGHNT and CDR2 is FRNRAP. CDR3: CASGLVQSWGQLYEQYF. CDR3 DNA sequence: TGTGCTAGTGGTTTGGTACAAAGTTGGGGACAACTCTACGAGCAGTACTTC.

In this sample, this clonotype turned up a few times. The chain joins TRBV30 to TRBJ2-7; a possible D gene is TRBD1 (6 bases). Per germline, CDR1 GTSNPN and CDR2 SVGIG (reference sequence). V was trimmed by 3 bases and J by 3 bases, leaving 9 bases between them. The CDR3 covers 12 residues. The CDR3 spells CAWRRGGYEQYF. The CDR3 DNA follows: TGTGCCTGGAGGAGAGGGGGCTACGAGCAGTACTTC.

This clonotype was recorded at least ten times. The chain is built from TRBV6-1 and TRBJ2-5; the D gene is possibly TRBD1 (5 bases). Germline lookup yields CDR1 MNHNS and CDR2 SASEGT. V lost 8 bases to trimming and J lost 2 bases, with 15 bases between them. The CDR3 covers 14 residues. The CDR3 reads CASRKGQNQETQYF. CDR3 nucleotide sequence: TGTGCCAGCCGGAAGGGGCAGAATCAAGAGACCCAGTACTTC.

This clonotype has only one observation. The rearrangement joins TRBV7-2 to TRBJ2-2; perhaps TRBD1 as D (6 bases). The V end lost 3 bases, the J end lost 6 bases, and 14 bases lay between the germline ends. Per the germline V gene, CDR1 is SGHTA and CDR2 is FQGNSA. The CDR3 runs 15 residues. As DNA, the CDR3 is TGTGCCAGCAGCTTGGGGCAGGGGTACGCCGGGGAGCTGTTTTTT. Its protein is CASSLGQGYAGELFF.

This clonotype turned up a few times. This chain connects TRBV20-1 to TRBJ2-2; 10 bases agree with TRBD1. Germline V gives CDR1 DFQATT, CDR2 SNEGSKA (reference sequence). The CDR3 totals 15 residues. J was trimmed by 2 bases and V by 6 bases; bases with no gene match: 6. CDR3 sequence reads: CSARDRGVNTGELFF. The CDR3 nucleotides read TGCAGTGCAAGGGACAGGGGTGTCAACACCGGGGAGCTGTTTTTT.

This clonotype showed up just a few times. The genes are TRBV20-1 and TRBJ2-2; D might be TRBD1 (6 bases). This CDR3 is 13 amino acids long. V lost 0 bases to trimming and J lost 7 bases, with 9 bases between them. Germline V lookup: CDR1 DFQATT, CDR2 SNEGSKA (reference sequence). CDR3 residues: CSAREQGHGELFF. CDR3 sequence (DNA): TGCAGTGCTAGAGAACAGGGACACGGGGAGCTGTTTTTT.

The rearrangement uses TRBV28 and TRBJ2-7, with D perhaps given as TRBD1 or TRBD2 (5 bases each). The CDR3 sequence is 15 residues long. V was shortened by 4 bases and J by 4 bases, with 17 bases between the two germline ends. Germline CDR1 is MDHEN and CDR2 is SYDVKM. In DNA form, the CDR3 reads TGTGCCAGCAGTTCCACCGGGGCCCGGGGTTACGAGCAGTACTTC. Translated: CASSSTGARGYEQYF.

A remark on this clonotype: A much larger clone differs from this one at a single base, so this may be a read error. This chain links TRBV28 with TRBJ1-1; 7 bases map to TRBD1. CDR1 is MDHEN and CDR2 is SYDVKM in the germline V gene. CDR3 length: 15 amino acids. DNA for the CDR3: TGTGCCGGCAGTCTTTGGACAGGTCCGAACACTAAAGCTTTCTTT. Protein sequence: CAGSLWTGPNTKAFF.

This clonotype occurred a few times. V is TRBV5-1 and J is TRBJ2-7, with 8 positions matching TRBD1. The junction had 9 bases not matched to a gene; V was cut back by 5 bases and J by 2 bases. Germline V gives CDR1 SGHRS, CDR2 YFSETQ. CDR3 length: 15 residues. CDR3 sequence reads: CASRPTGGTTYEQYF. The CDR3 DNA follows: TGCGCCAGCAGACCTACAGGGGGTACAACCTACGAGCAGTACTTC.

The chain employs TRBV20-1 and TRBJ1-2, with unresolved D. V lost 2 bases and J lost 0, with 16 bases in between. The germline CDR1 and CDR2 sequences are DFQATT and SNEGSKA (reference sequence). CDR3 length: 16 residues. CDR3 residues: CSARRTGSLTNYGYTF. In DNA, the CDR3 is TGCAGTGCTAGAAGGACCGGGAGCCTGACTAACTATGGCTACACCTTC.

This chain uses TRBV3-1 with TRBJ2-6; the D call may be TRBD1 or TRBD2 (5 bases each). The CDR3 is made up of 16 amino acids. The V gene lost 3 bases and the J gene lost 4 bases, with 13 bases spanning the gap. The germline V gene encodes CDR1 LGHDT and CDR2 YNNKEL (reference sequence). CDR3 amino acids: CASSHQPGAGANVLTF. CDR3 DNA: TGTGCCAGCAGCCACCAGCCCGGGGCGGGGGCCAACGTCCTGACTTTC.

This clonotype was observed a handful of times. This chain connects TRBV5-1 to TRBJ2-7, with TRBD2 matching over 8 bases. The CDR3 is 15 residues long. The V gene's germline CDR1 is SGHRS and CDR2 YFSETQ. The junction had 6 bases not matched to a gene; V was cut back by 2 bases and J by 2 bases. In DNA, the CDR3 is TGCGCCAGCAGCTTACTCACTAGCGGCACCTACGAGCAGTACTTC. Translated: CASSLLTSGTYEQYF.

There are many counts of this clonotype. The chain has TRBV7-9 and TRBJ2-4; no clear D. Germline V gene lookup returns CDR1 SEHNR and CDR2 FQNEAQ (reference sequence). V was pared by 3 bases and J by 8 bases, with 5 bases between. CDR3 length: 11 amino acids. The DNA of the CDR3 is TGTGCCAGCAGCTTCAGTGACATTCAGTACTTC. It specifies CASSFSDIQYF.

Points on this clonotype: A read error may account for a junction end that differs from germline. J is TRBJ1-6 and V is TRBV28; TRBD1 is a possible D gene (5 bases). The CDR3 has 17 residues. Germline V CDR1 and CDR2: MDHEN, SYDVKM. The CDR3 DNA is TGTGCCAGCAGCGTAGACAGTTTGAGCTCCTATAATTCACCCTTCCACTTT. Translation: CASSVDSLSSYNSPFHF.

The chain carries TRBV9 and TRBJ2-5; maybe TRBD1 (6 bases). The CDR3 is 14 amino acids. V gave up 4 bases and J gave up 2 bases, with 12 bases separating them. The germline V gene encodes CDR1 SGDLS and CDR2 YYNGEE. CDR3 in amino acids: CASSPYGQQETQYF. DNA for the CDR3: TGTGCCAGCAGCCCCTACGGACAGCAAGAGACCCAGTACTTC. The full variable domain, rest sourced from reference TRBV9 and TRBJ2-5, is DSGVTQTPKHLITATGQRVTLRCSPRSGDLSVYWYQQSLDQGLQFLIQYYNGEERAKGNILERFSAQQFPDLHSELNLSSLELGDSALYFCASSPYGQQETQYFGPGTRLLVL.

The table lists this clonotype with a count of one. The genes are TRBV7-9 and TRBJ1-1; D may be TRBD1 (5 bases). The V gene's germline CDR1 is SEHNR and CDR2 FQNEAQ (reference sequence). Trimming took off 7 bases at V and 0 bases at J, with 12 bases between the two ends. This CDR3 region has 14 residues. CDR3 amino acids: CASTSGTMNTEAFF. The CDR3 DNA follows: TGTGCCAGCACCTCGGGGACCATGAACACTGAAGCTTTCTTT.